These T cell receptor beta chains were read from a single sample in a study of glioma-infiltrating T cells. TCRdb re-called the multiplex PCR reads with MiXCR, one entry per CDR3 protein. The sample has approximately 88,000 distinct CDR3 sequences, around 23% seen once. The sequenced sample consisted of glioma tissue, nonneoplastic brain tissue, or PBMCs (not recorded which). All receptors derive from a human donor with low-grade glioma or glioblastoma, undergoing nonglioma brain surgery, or in good health (not recorded which). CDR3s include the opening cysteine and the closing phenylalanine or tryptophan. The D gene is left open where the match is weak. Where a row states a size, it is once, few, many or the class of an expanded clone; other rows omit it.

abundance: .
d_gene: .
j_gene: TRBJ1-2
v_gene: TRBV11-2
len: 14
CDR3nt: TGTGCCAGCAGCTTCGGGCCCACTAACTATGGCTACACCTTC
CDR3aa: CASSFGPTNYGYTF

abundance: .
d_gene: .
j_gene: TRBJ1-3
v_gene: TRBV12-3/TRBV12-4
len: 15
CDR3nt: TGTGCCAGCAGTTTACAAAGAGGGACTGGAAACACCATATATTTT
CDR3aa: CASSLQRGTGNTIYF

abundance: .
d_gene: .
j_gene: TRBJ2-7
v_gene: TRBV7-9
len: 9
CDR3nt: TGTGCCAGCTATCCCCCGTGGTACTTC
CDR3aa: CASYPPWYF

abundance: many
d_gene: .
j_gene: TRBJ1-1
v_gene: TRBV2
len: 13
CDR3nt: TGTGCCAGCAGTGCAACAGGGAACACTGAAGCTTTCTTT
CDR3aa: CASSATGNTEAFF

abundance: many
d_gene: .
j_gene: TRBJ2-2
v_gene: TRBV6-6
len: 15
CDR3nt: TGTGCCAGCAGTTACATCGGAGGGGACACCGGGGAGCTGTTTTTT
CDR3aa: CASSYIGGDTGELFF

abundance: .
d_gene: TRBD1
j_gene: TRBJ2-1
v_gene: TRBV29-1
len: 13
CDR3nt: TGCAGCGTGGATGACAGGGCGTACAATGAGCAGTTCTTC
CDR3aa: CSVDDRAYNEQFF

abundance: .
d_gene: TRBD1
j_gene: TRBJ2-2
v_gene: TRBV19
len: 14
CDR3nt: TGTGCCAGTCGGACAGGGCGAATAGCCGGGGAGCTGTTTTTT
CDR3aa: CASRTGRIAGELFF

abundance: many
d_gene: TRBD2
j_gene: TRBJ2-3
v_gene: TRBV27
len: 19
CDR3nt: TGTGCCAGCAGTTACAAATCCGGGACTAGCGGGAGGGCCAGGGATACGCAGTATTTT
CDR3aa: CASSYKSGTSGRARDTQYF

abundance: .
d_gene: TRBD2
j_gene: TRBJ2-3
v_gene: TRBV3-1
len: 16
CDR3nt: TGTGCCAGCAGCCGCCGGACTAGCGGGGGATCAGATACGCAGTATTTT
CDR3aa: CASSRRTSGGSDTQYF

abundance: many
d_gene: TRBD2
j_gene: TRBJ2-5
v_gene: TRBV20-1
len: 12
CDR3nt: TGCAGTGCTACACTAGCGGGAGAGACCCAGTACTTC
CDR3aa: CSATLAGETQYF

abundance: many
d_gene: TRBD2
j_gene: TRBJ2-1
v_gene: TRBV20-1
len: 15
CDR3nt: TGCAGTGCTACCCACAGCGGGAGCTACTACAATGAGCAGTTCTTC
CDR3aa: CSATHSGSYYNEQFF

abundance: .
d_gene: .
j_gene: TRBJ1-4
v_gene: TRBV19
len: 13
CDR3nt: TGTGCCACCATGACGGCCCGGCACGAAAAACTGTTTTTT
CDR3aa: CATMTARHEKLFF

abundance: few
d_gene: TRBD1
j_gene: TRBJ2-1
v_gene: TRBV19
len: 14
CDR3nt: TGTGCCAGTAGTGTGGACAGGGAGTACAATGAGCAGTTCTTC
CDR3aa: CASSVDREYNEQFF

abundance: many
d_gene: TRBD1
j_gene: TRBJ1-2
v_gene: TRBV29-1
len: 12
CDR3nt: TGCAGCGCTGTGACAGGGGACTATGGCTACACCTTC
CDR3aa: CSAVTGDYGYTF

abundance: many
d_gene: .
j_gene: TRBJ1-1
v_gene: TRBV11-3
len: 13
CDR3nt: TGTGCCAGCAGCTTAGGCAGGACCACTGAAGCTTTCTTT
CDR3aa: CASSLGRTTEAFF

abundance: many
d_gene: .
j_gene: TRBJ1-1
v_gene: TRBV18
len: 15
CDR3nt: TGTGCCAGCTCACCACGGACAGCTTCGAACACTGAAGCTTTCTTT
CDR3aa: CASSPRTASNTEAFF

abundance: few
d_gene: .
j_gene: TRBJ2-7
v_gene: TRBV4-2
len: 15
CDR3nt: TGTGCCAGCAGCCAGGCAGCAGGGGGGTACTACGAGCAGTACTTC
CDR3aa: CASSQAAGGYYEQYF

abundance: .
d_gene: .
j_gene: TRBJ1-2
v_gene: TRBV7-9
len: 13
CDR3nt: TGTGCCAGCAGCTTCCAAGACAGCTATAACTACACCTTC
CDR3aa: CASSFQDSYNYTF

abundance: .
d_gene: TRBD1
j_gene: TRBJ1-1
v_gene: TRBV25-1
len: 14
CDR3nt: TGTGCCAGCAGTGAATTAGGGACAGGTAACGGAGCTTTCTTT
CDR3aa: CASSELGTGNGAFF

abundance: many
d_gene: .
j_gene: TRBJ2-7
v_gene: TRBV29-1
len: 13
CDR3nt: TGCAGCGTTGAAGATCACACAGGTTACGAGCAGTACTTC
CDR3aa: CSVEDHTGYEQYF

abundance: .
d_gene: .
j_gene: TRBJ2-1
v_gene: TRBV7-9
len: 16
CDR3nt: TGTGCCAGCAGCCCTACTATTGGCCTCTCCTACAATGAGCAGTTCTTC
CDR3aa: CASSPTIGLSYNEQFF

abundance: .
d_gene: TRBD2
j_gene: TRBJ2-3
v_gene: TRBV6-1
len: 19
CDR3nt: TGTGCCAGCAGCCCCCGGGGGGTGAGCGGCAAGAACTTCCCAGATACGCAGTATTTT
CDR3aa: CASSPRGVSGKNFPDTQYF

abundance: many
d_gene: TRBD2
j_gene: TRBJ2-1
v_gene: TRBV29-1
len: 13
CDR3nt: TGCAGCGCTACCCGGCGGGGGGGCAATGAGCAGTTCTTC
CDR3aa: CSATRRGGNEQFF

abundance: .
d_gene: TRBD2
j_gene: TRBJ2-1
v_gene: TRBV6-1
len: 16
CDR3nt: TGTGCCAGCAGACGCCGGACTAGCGGGACGGACAATGAGCAGTTCTTC
CDR3aa: CASRRRTSGTDNEQFF

abundance: many
d_gene: .
j_gene: TRBJ2-4
v_gene: TRBV4-1
len: 13
CDR3nt: TGCGCCAGCCTTCTAGGGTCAAAAAACATTCAGTACTTC
CDR3aa: CASLLGSKNIQYF

abundance: many
d_gene: .
j_gene: TRBJ1-4
v_gene: TRBV27
len: 13
CDR3nt: TGTGCCAGCAGTTTAACCCGGGGTGAAAAACTGTTTTTT
CDR3aa: CASSLTRGEKLFF

abundance: many
d_gene: .
j_gene: TRBJ2-5
v_gene: TRBV6-1
len: 13
CDR3nt: TGTGCCAGCAGTTCGTTTCGGGGCAGCAACCAGTACTTC
CDR3aa: CASSSFRGSNQYF

abundance: many
d_gene: .
j_gene: TRBJ1-2
v_gene: TRBV6-1
len: 17
CDR3nt: TGTGCCAGCAGTGAAGACGTGAAGGGATGGTGGGACTATGGCTACACCTTC
CDR3aa: CASSEDVKGWWDYGYTF

abundance: .
d_gene: TRBD1
j_gene: TRBJ1-2
v_gene: TRBV5-5
len: 16
CDR3nt: TGTGCCAGCAGCCCCCCGCTGCAACAGGGGGTACATGGCTACACCTTC
CDR3aa: CASSPPLQQGVHGYTF

abundance: many
d_gene: TRBD1
j_gene: TRBJ1-1
v_gene: TRBV7-2
len: 15
CDR3nt: TGTGCCAGCAGCAATCACAGGGGGGAGAACACTGAAGCTTTCTTT
CDR3aa: CASSNHRGENTEAFF

abundance: .
d_gene: .
j_gene: TRBJ2-1
v_gene: TRBV18
len: 15
CDR3nt: TGTGCCAGCTCACCGGTAGGGAGCTCCTACAATGAGCAGTTCTTC
CDR3aa: CASSPVGSSYNEQFF

abundance: few
d_gene: .
j_gene: TRBJ2-2
v_gene: TRBV5-4
len: 15
CDR3nt: TGTGCCAGCAGCCCCACCCTTTCCCGGGGGGGGGAGCTGTTTTTT
CDR3aa: CASSPTLSRGGELFF

abundance: .
d_gene: .
j_gene: TRBJ2-7
v_gene: TRBV5-5
len: 15
CDR3nt: TGTGCCAGCAGCCAGTATGCGAGCGGATACTACGAGCAGTACTTC
CDR3aa: CASSQYASGYYEQYF

abundance: many
d_gene: .
j_gene: TRBJ2-3
v_gene: TRBV20-1
len: 11
CDR3nt: TGCAGTGCTGGGCGGGGAGATACGCAGTATTTT
CDR3aa: CSAGRGDTQYF

abundance: many
d_gene: .
j_gene: TRBJ2-3
v_gene: TRBV10-3
len: 13
CDR3nt: TGTGCCAGCGGCAGCGGAGCAGGCCCGACGCAGTATTTT
CDR3aa: CASGSGAGPTQYF

abundance: .
d_gene: .
j_gene: TRBJ1-6
v_gene: TRBV12-5
len: 19
CDR3nt: TGTGCTAGTGGTTTGGTCCTAAGTCTAATGGGGTCCTATAATTCACCCCTCCACTTT
CDR3aa: CASGLVLSLMGSYNSPLHF

abundance: many
d_gene: .
j_gene: TRBJ1-1
v_gene: TRBV12-3/TRBV12-4
len: 11
CDR3nt: TGTGCCAGCAGTATCAATGTTGAAGCTTTCTTT
CDR3aa: CASSINVEAFF

abundance: .
d_gene: TRBD2
j_gene: TRBJ2-7
v_gene: TRBV6-1
len: 15
CDR3nt: TGTGCCAGCAGCAATCGAAGACTAGCGGCCTACGAGCAGTACTTC
CDR3aa: CASSNRRLAAYEQYF

abundance: many
d_gene: .
j_gene: TRBJ2-5
v_gene: TRBV6-1
len: 12
CDR3nt: TGTGCCAGCAGCGTACGGGGAGAGACCCAGTACTTC
CDR3aa: CASSVRGETQYF

abundance: .
d_gene: .
j_gene: TRBJ2-1
v_gene: TRBV5-5
len: 14
CDR3nt: TGTGCCAGCAGCTTGGGGAGCGTCTACAATGAGCAGTTCTTC
CDR3aa: CASSLGSVYNEQFF

abundance: many
d_gene: .
j_gene: TRBJ1-2
v_gene: TRBV6-2/TRBV6-3
len: 18
CDR3nt: TGTGCCAGCAGCTCCCCCGGGCCGACGGAGAAGACTAACTATGGCTACACCTTC
CDR3aa: CASSSPGPTEKTNYGYTF

abundance: .
d_gene: TRBD2
j_gene: TRBJ2-3
v_gene: TRBV6-2/TRBV6-3
len: 14
CDR3nt: TGTGCCAGCAGAGGGACTAGCGGTCAGGGTCCCCAGTATTTT
CDR3aa: CASRGTSGQGPQYF